The 27 T cell receptor beta chains given below trace back to one sample, sequenced in a study of early T cells in non-severe SARS-CoV-2 infection. TCRdb ran MiXCR on the 5' RACE reads and lists one entry per CDR3 protein. The table has 40,000 to 55,000 distinct CDR3 sequences, roughly 6.6% seen once. The specimen comprised whole blood, sampled at baseline. The origin of the receptors is an adult who was a healthcare worker with PCR-confirmed SARS-CoV-2 infection or an uninfected control (not recorded which).

This clonotype came up many times. The chain carries TRBV7-3 and TRBJ2-3; D might be TRBD1 (6 bases). The V end was cut by 2 bases, the J end by 4 bases, with 10 bases between. This CDR3 has 14 amino acids. Germline V gene lookup returns CDR1 SGHTA and CDR2 FQGTGA. CDR3: CASSLEAGADTQYF. The CDR3 bases are TGTGCCAGCAGCTTAGAGGCAGGGGCAGATACGCAGTATTTT.

This clonotype was picked up a small number of times. CDR3: CSARRLAEQETQYF. The CDR3 bases are TGCAGTGCTAGGCGGCTAGCGGAGCAAGAGACCCAGTACTTC. This chain connects TRBV20-1 to TRBJ2-5; 7 nucleotides line up with TRBD2. CDR1 and CDR2 (germline): DFQATT, SNEGSKA (reference sequence). This CDR3 region has 14 residues. V shed 3 bases, J shed 2 bases, and the junction held 6 bases outside the gene matches.

This clonotype was counted only a few times. The gene calls are TRBV18 and TRBJ1-1; D is undetermined. In germline, CDR1 is KGHSH, CDR2 LQKENI. The V end was cut by 4 bases, the J end by 1 base, with 7 bases between. The CDR3 has 13 amino acids. Here the CDR3 DNA reads TGTGCCAGCTCACTTCGGGCGAACACTGAAGCTTTCTTT. Its translation: CASSLRANTEAFF. Looking up the rest from reference TRBV18 and TRBJ1-1 gives the full variable domain: NAGVMQNPRHLVRRRGQEARLRCSPMKGHSHVYWYRQLPEEGLKFMVYLQKENIIDESGMPKERFSAEFPKEGPSILRIQQVVRGDSAAYFCASSLRANTEAFFGQGTRLTVV.

V gene TRBV20-1 combines with J gene TRBJ1-2, with TRBD1 as a possible D gene (5 bases). CDR3 length: 13 residues. Between the trimmed V and J ends, which lost 6 bases and 3 bases, there was a span of 14 bases. Germline CDR1 reads DFQATT; CDR2 reads SNEGSKA (reference sequence). The CDR3 reads CSALRGLDYGYTF. CDR3 coding DNA: TGCAGTGCCCTCCGGGGGTTAGACTATGGCTACACCTTC.

This clonotype has at least ten counts. The CDR3 bases are TGTGCCAGCAGTCTAACGGGACAGGGCTATGGCTACACCTTC. It is translated as CASSLTGQGYGYTF. The rearrangement uses TRBV28 and TRBJ1-2; 9 nucleotides match TRBD1. V lost 5 bases, J lost 4 bases, and 5 bases stayed unmatched. The length of the CDR3 is 14 residues. Germline-derived CDR1 and CDR2 are MDHEN and SYDVKM.

There are a few counts of this clonotype. The rearrangement uses TRBV11-1 and TRBJ2-3; D call uncertain. Trimming pared 5 bases from V and 0 bases from J, leaving 9 bases between. The CDR3 sequence is 14 residues long. Germline lookup yields CDR1 SGHAT and CDR2 FQDESV (reference sequence). The CDR3 loop reads CASSPSRSTDTQYF. The CDR3 DNA reads TGTGCCAGCAGCCCTTCCCGTAGCACAGATACGCAGTATTTT.

This clonotype is labeled as medium-sized. The rearrangement links TRBV6-2 or TRBV6-3 to TRBJ2-1; D remains ambiguous. The CDR3 is 13 residues long. Germline CDR1 is MNHEY and CDR2 is SVGEGT. Trimming left V 4 bases short and J 6 bases short, with 10 bases between. The CDR3 loop is CASSSSPINEQFF. CDR3 DNA: TGTGCCAGCAGTTCATCCCCAATCAATGAGCAGTTCTTC.

The J gene is TRBJ2-5, the V gene TRBV5-1; D may match TRBD1 or TRBD2 (7 bases each). CDR1 SGHRS and CDR2 YFSETQ come from the germline V gene. Trimming removed 5 bases from V and 2 bases from J, with 13 bases in between. This CDR3 contains 14 residues. The CDR3 loop is CASRNQGGQETQYF. CDR3 bases: TGCGCCAGCAGAAATCAGGGGGGGCAAGAGACCCAGTACTTC.

The sample holds a few counts of this clonotype. The chain employs TRBV7-2 and TRBJ2-3; D call uncertain. This CDR3 comprises 13 residues. The V gene lost 3 bases and the J gene lost 2 bases, with 6 bases spanning the gap. Germline V gene sequence: CDR1 SGHTA, CDR2 FQGNSA. This CDR3 reads CASSFAPTDTQYF. In DNA form, the CDR3 reads TGTGCCAGCAGCTTCGCCCCCACAGATACGCAGTATTTT.

This clonotype occurred a few times. The V gene is TRBV6-5, the J gene TRBJ2-7; D gene ambiguous. Germline CDR1 MNHEY, CDR2 SVGAGI. CDR3 length: 12 amino acids. V was shortened by 5 bases and J by 5 bases, with 10 bases between the two germline ends. CDR3: CASSTARNEQYF. The CDR3 DNA sequence: TGTGCCAGCAGTACAGCTAGGAACGAGCAGTACTTC.

The sample holds a few counts of this clonotype. V gene TRBV7-2 combines with J gene TRBJ1-1, with a possible D match to TRBD1 (5 bases). The CDR3 extends over 14 amino acids. Germline V gives CDR1 SGHTA, CDR2 FQGNSA. V shed 1 base and J shed 5 bases, with 11 bases lying between them. The DNA for the CDR3 is TGTGCCAGCAGCTTAGGGGGCGCAGTTACTGAAGCTTTCTTT. Its protein product is CASSLGGAVTEAFF.

This clonotype was counted ten times or more. The genes are TRBV2 and TRBJ2-1; D uncertain. CDR1 and CDR2 (germline): SNHLY, FYNNEI. The ends were cut back, 5 bases at V and 10 bases at J, with 21 bases in the middle. This CDR3 contains 15 residues. As DNA, the CDR3 is TGTGCCAGCAGTTACGACGGCCCAACAATAGGAGAGCAGTTCTTC. Translation gives CASSYDGPTIGEQFF.

This clonotype was found many times. J is TRBJ2-2 and V is TRBV24-1; D remains unclear. There are 15 residues in the CDR3. Germline lookup yields CDR1 KGHDR and CDR2 SFDVKD. V was pared by 1 base and J by 4 bases, with 9 bases between. CDR3 bases: TGTGCCACCAGTGATTTAGGGCACTTCACCGGGGAGCTGTTTTTT. This encodes CATSDLGHFTGELFF.

About this clonotype: This is likely a read error, given that the CDR3 carries no conserved phenylalanine or tryptophan at its end. CDR3 DNA: TGTGCCAGCAGCGGAGAGAGGATGAACACTGAAGCTTTCCTT. Translated, it gives CASSGERMNTEAFL. The V call is TRBV11-3, the J call TRBJ1-1; no clear D gene. V was trimmed by 5 bases and J by 0 bases, leaving 10 bases between them. The CDR3 length is 14 residues. Germline assignment: CDR1 SGHNT and CDR2 YENEEA.

In this sample, this clonotype turned up many times. This chain joins TRBV10-3 and TRBJ2-1, with 7 bases lining up with TRBD1. The germline gives CDR1 ENHRY, CDR2 SYGVKD. The J segment lost 4 bases and the V segment lost 2 bases, leaving 2 bases of the junction unmatched. The CDR3 extends over 14 amino acids. The CDR3 here is CAISEPGQYNEQFF. The CDR3 DNA reads TGTGCCATCAGTGAGCCGGGACAGTACAATGAGCAGTTCTTC.

This clonotype showed up many times. The chain couples TRBV7-9 to TRBJ2-6, with a tentative D call TRBD1 (6 bases). Looked up from germline, CDR1 is SEHNR and CDR2 is FQNEAQ (reference sequence). The V and J ends lost 5 bases and 4 bases respectively, with 12 bases between them. The CDR3 has 15 residues. In nucleotides, the CDR3 is TGTGCCAGCAGCCAACAGGGTTACGGGGCCAACGTCCTGACTTTC. Its translation is CASSQQGYGANVLTF.

This clonotype was counted a few times. This chain connects TRBV20-1 to TRBJ1-1; possible D gene TRBD1, 5 bases. Looked up from germline, CDR1 is DFQATT and CDR2 is SNEGSKA (reference sequence). V was clipped by 6 bases and J by 3 bases, with 14 bases between them. This CDR3 is 13 amino acids long. Written as DNA, the CDR3 is TGCAGTGCGTGGGGCCAGGGATACACTGAAGCTTTCTTT. This codes for CSAWGQGYTEAFF.

This clonotype was detected many times. The rearrangement uses TRBV20-1 and TRBJ1-6; D unresolved. CDR1 is DFQATT and CDR2 is SNEGSKA in the germline V gene (reference sequence). V was cut by 3 bases and J by 9 bases, with 15 bases left in between. The CDR3 covers 14 residues. CDR3 in amino acids: CSARVTANSSPLHF. The DNA for the CDR3 is TGCAGTGCTAGGGTGACGGCCAATAGTTCACCCCTCCACTTT.

In its sample, this clonotype was seen a few times. The rearrangement joins TRBV7-2 to TRBJ2-3; D not resolved. CDR1 SGHTA and CDR2 FQGNSA come from the germline V gene. V was cut by 1 base and J by 5 bases, with 7 bases left in between. CDR3 length equals 13 residues. CDR3 DNA sequence: TGTGCCAGCAGCTTAGTAGCCGGAGATACGCAGTATTTT. Its translation: CASSLVAGDTQYF.

Worth noting for this clonotype: This may stem from a read error, because a much larger clone lies one nucleotide away. The chain has TRBV7-6 and TRBJ2-3, with TRBD2 matching over 8 bases. CDR1 and CDR2 (germline): SGHVS, FNYEAQ. The CDR3 runs to 17 residues. CDR3 region: CASSLLRAGASTDTRYF. CDR3 nucleotide sequence: TGTGCCAGCAGCTTACTCCGAGCGGGGGCCTCCACAGATACGCGGTATTTT.

At least ten counts were recorded for this clonotype. This chain links TRBV6-2 or TRBV6-3 with TRBJ2-2; unclear D gene. In germline, CDR1 is MNHEY, CDR2 SVGEGT. The CDR3 covers 13 residues. Between the trimmed V and J ends, which lost 2 bases and 3 bases, there was a span of 4 bases. The CDR3 nucleotides are TGTGCCAGCAGTTACAGGGACACCGGGGAGCTGTTTTTT. The encoded protein is CASSYRDTGELFF.

This clonotype was picked up many times. The V and J genes are TRBV4-3 and TRBJ1-2, with D possibly TRBD1 on 5 matching bases. The length of the CDR3 is 14 residues. V lost 6 bases to trimming and J lost 0 bases, with 11 bases between them. Germline V CDR1 and CDR2: LGHNA, YSLEER. The CDR3, as DNA: TGCGCCAGCAGGAACAGGATAGCTAACTATGGCTACACCTTC. Protein product: CASRNRIANYGYTF.

Notes on this clonotype: Possible read error: a much larger clone is one base away. The genes are TRBV3-1 and TRBJ1-1; no clear D. V lost 0 bases and J 7 bases, leaving 12 bases between the germline ends. Germline-derived CDR1 and CDR2 are LGHDT and YNNKEL (reference sequence). There are 14 residues in the CDR3. In DNA, the CDR3 is TGTGCCAGCAGCCAAGATGCGGTCAATGGTGAAGCTTTCTTT. As protein: CASSQDAVNGEAFF.

The gene calls are TRBV15 and TRBJ1-6; unclear D gene. This CDR3 spans 17 amino acids. Deletions cut 1 base from V and 3 bases from J, with 13 bases between. Germline CDR1 is LNHNV and CDR2 is YYDKDF (reference sequence). The CDR3 DNA reads as TGTGCCACCAGCAGAGGCTTCCCGGGGAGCTATAATTCACCCCTCCACTTT. This codes for CATSRGFPGSYNSPLHF.

This clonotype occurred many times. This sequence joins TRBV9 and TRBJ2-1; D not certain. Germline lookup yields CDR1 SGDLS and CDR2 YYNGEE. Trimming cost V 4 bases and J 0 bases, with 17 bases left between them. The CDR3 is 17 residues long. The CDR3 DNA is TGTGCCAGCAGCCCCCAGGTCGGCTCCGTCTCCTACAATGAGCAGTTCTTC. Its translation is CASSPQVGSVSYNEQFF.

Worth noting for this clonotype: The junction shows a germline mismatch at one end, possibly a read error. The V gene is TRBV6-5, the J gene TRBJ2-2; 8 nucleotides line up with TRBD2. CDR3 length: 17 residues. CDR1 is MNHEY and CDR2 is SVGAGI in the germline V gene. For the CDR3, the DNA is TGTGCCAGCAGGCCGGGAGCCGGGACTAGAGGAACCGGGGAGCCGTTTTTT. This gives the protein CASRPGAGTRGTGEPFF.

This clonotype has only a few counts. The chain couples TRBV28 to TRBJ2-7; D remains unclear. V lost 8 bases to trimming and J lost 3 bases, with 17 bases between them. The CDR3 has 14 residues. Germline V gene data show CDR1 as MDHEN and CDR2 as SYDVKM. The CDR3 is CASCGSSNLYEQYF. CDR3 DNA sequence: TGTGCCAGCTGCGGCTCCTCGAATCTCTACGAGCAGTACTTC.